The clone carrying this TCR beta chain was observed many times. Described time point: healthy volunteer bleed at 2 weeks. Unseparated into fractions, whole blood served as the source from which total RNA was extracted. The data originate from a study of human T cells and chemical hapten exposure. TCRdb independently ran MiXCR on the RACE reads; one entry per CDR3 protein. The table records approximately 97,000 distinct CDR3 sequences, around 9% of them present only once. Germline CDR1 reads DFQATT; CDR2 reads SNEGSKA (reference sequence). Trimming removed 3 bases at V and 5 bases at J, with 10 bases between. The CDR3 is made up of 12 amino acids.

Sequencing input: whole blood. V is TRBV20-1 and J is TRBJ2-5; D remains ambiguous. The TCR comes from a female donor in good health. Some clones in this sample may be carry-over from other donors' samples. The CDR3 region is CSASLMRETQYF. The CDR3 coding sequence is TGCAGTGCTAGCCTTATGAGGGAGACCCAGTACTTC.